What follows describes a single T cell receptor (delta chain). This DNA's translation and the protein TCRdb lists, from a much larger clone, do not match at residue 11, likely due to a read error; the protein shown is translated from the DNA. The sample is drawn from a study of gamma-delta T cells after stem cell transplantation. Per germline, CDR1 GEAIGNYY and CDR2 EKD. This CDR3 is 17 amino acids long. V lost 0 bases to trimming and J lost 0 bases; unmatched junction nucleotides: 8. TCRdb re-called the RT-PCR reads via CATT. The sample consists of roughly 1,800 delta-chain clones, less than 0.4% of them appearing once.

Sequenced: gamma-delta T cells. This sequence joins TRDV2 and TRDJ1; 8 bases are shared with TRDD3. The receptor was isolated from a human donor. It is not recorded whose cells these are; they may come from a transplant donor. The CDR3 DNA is TGTGCCTGTGACACCGTAGGTGGGGGATTACACACCGATAAACTCATCTTT. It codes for CACDTVGGGLHTDKLIF.